This passage covers 13 T cell receptor beta chains from one sample sequenced in a study of early T cells in non-severe SARS-CoV-2 infection. In TCRdb, the 5' RACE reads were re-called with MiXCR into one record per CDR3 protein. This repertoire shows tens of thousands of distinct CDR3 sequences, about 10% found once; its top ten account for just over 4.5%. Sequencing was done on a sample of whole blood. The receptors were sampled from an adult who was a healthcare worker with PCR-confirmed SARS-CoV-2 infection or an uninfected control (not recorded which).

This clonotype was found a few times. J is TRBJ2-7 and V is TRBV14; tentatively, D is TRBD2 (5 bases). Germline lookup yields CDR1 SGHDN and CDR2 FVKESK. Trimming took off 2 bases at V and 2 bases at J, with 16 bases between the two ends. The CDR3 is 16 amino acids. The CDR3 reads CASSQLLAGRTYEQYF. As DNA, the CDR3 is TGTGCCAGCAGCCAACTGCTAGCCGGCAGAACCTACGAGCAGTACTTC.

The genes are TRBV4-1 and TRBJ2-7; 9 nucleotides agree with TRBD1. J lost 0 bases, V lost 0 bases, and 6 bases had no gene match. There are 17 residues in the CDR3. Germline V gene sequence: CDR1 MGHRA, CDR2 YSYEKL. The DNA for the CDR3 is TGCGCCAGCAGCCAAGATCCCCGGGACAGGGACTCCTACGAGCAGTACTTC. It is translated as CASSQDPRDRDSYEQYF.

This clonotype was detected many times. The chain has TRBV7-9 and TRBJ2-7, with unresolved D. CDR1 and CDR2 (germline): SEHNR, FQNEAQ (reference sequence). The CDR3 spans 16 residues. V was trimmed by 2 bases and J by 2 bases, leaving 16 bases between them. Here the CDR3 reads CASSLWLGRTAYEQYF. The DNA for the CDR3 is TGTGCCAGCAGCTTATGGCTTGGGCGGACGGCCTACGAGCAGTACTTC.

This clonotype was observed a handful of times. The rearrangement links TRBV18 to TRBJ1-3, with 7 nucleotides matching TRBD1. V lost 3 bases and J lost 0; bases outside the gene matches: 8. This CDR3 is 17 amino acids long. The V gene's germline CDR1 is KGHSH and CDR2 LQKENI. The CDR3 loop is CASSPPGQQSSGNTIYF. DNA for the CDR3: TGTGCCAGCTCACCCCCGGGACAGCAAAGCTCTGGAAACACCATATATTTT.

This clonotype was detected a few times. V gene TRBV19 combines with J gene TRBJ1-3; perhaps TRBD1 as D (6 bases). The germline gives CDR1 LNHDA, CDR2 SQIVND (reference sequence). Between the trimmed V and J ends, which lost 9 bases and 1 base, there was a span of 28 bases. The CDR3 runs to 19 residues. In DNA form, the CDR3 reads TGTGCCAGCTGGGGCGGCAGCCTCGCAAAACAGGGATCTGGAAACACCATATATTTT. Protein sequence: CASWGGSLAKQGSGNTIYF.

This clonotype was counted many times. The chain is built from TRBV12-3 or TRBV12-4 and TRBJ2-2; 7 positions agree with TRBD1. CDR3 length equals 18 residues. V lost 4 bases, J lost 4 bases, and 15 bases stayed unmatched. The CDR3 DNA reads TGTGCCAGCAGTTCTGGACAGGCCAGAACCTATTTCACCGGGGAGCTGTTTTTT. This sequence encodes CASSSGQARTYFTGELFF.

CDR3 DNA sequence: TGTGCCAGCAGCCCGGGACAGGGGGCCGATCGGACCATGTATGGCTACACCTTC. It specifies CASSPGQGADRTMYGYTF. The V call is TRBV5-5, the J call TRBJ1-2; 12 bases fit TRBD1. The CDR3 extends over 18 amino acids. After removal of 4 bases from V and 5 bases from J, the junction contained 15 bases not matched to a gene. From germline, CDR1 is SGHKS and CDR2 YYEKEE (reference sequence).

This clonotype was detected a few times. The chain recombines TRBV23-1 with TRBJ2-3; D not certain. TRBV23-1 counts as an open reading frame of uncertain function. V lost 5 bases and J 4 bases, leaving 7 bases between the germline ends. The CDR3 loop spans 12 amino acids. The CDR3: CASSDPPDTQYF. The CDR3 region has the DNA TGCGCCAGCAGTGACCCCCCAGATACGCAGTATTTT.

This clonotype has a count of ten or more. The chain uses TRBV6-5 and TRBJ2-3; 7 bases align to TRBD2. V dropped 2 bases and J dropped 0; count of bases not matched to a gene: 5. This CDR3 has 16 residues. In germline, CDR1 is MNHEY, CDR2 SVGAGI. The CDR3 nucleotides read TGTGCCAGCAGTTACACGGGACTACCGAGCACAGATACGCAGTATTTT. Its protein product is CASSYTGLPSTDTQYF.

This clonotype was seen a few times. The gene calls are TRBV7-2 and TRBJ2-7; no firm D call. V was pared by 1 base and J by 2 bases, with 9 bases between. The CDR3 is 14 amino acids. Germline V gives CDR1 SGHTA, CDR2 FQGNSA. The CDR3 reads CASSLGTRPYEQYF. The CDR3 DNA is TGTGCCAGCAGCTTAGGAACCAGACCCTACGAGCAGTACTTC.

This clonotype was seen at least ten times. This chain links TRBV20-1 with TRBJ2-3; D is possibly TRBD1 (5 bases). The CDR3 consists of 14 residues. Germline CDR1 is DFQATT and CDR2 is SNEGSKA (reference sequence). Trimming removed 6 bases from V and 2 bases from J, with 15 bases in between. The CDR3 DNA is TGCAGTGCCCAAAGGGGCGGAAACACAGATACGCAGTATTTT. Its protein is CSAQRGGNTDTQYF.

This clonotype was recorded many times. The gene calls are TRBV12-3 or TRBV12-4 and TRBJ2-7; D gene ambiguous. Trimming cost V 4 bases and J 2 bases, with 9 bases left between them. The CDR3 has 13 amino acids. CDR3 loop: CASSSRITYEQYF. The CDR3 DNA sequence: TGTGCCAGCAGTTCCAGGATAACCTACGAGCAGTACTTC.

This clonotype was counted many times. V and J are TRBV27 and TRBJ1-1, with 7 bases matching TRBD1. J was trimmed by 4 bases and V by 6 bases; bases with no gene match: 8. The CDR3 totals 14 residues. Germline V gene lookup returns CDR1 MNHEY and CDR2 SMNVEV (reference sequence). CDR3 coding DNA: TGTGCCAGCAGACAGACAGGGTTAGGCACTGAAGCTTTCTTT. As protein: CASRQTGLGTEAFF.